This T cell receptor beta chain was identified during a study of blood T cell repertoires in COVID-19. About the research overall: COVID-19 samples, acute and convalescent, were from the United States, Italy and Spain. Sample material is recorded as cDNA or gDNA derived from T cells, B-cell-depleted T cells, or PBMCs.

Original analysis: Reference gene primer amplification gave estimated nucleated cell counts. Sequencing was performed with immunoSEQ multiplex PCR; in TCRdb, only in-frame clones are kept and a portion is missing. Clone size and V and J calls were adopted from that table, with D and trimming inferred from the DNA. The sample records approximately 100,000 clones, about 80% being singletons. The CDR3 sequence is 15 residues long. Germline CDR1 is MGHRA and CDR2 is YSYEKL. V lost 1 base to trimming and J lost 3 bases; unmatched junction nucleotides: 2. This TCR was sampled from a woman aged 80 or older with active or convalescent COVID-19. The chain uses TRBV4-1 and TRBJ1-2; 10 positions match TRBD1. The specimen was peripheral blood. The CDR3 DNA follows: TGCGCCAGCAGCCAAGTTGGGACAGGGGACTATGGCTACACCTTC. As protein: CASSQVGTGDYGYTF.